The 8 T cell receptor beta chains below all came from one sample that was sequenced in a study of molecular identifiers for immune sequencing clone quantification. Each CDR3 protein gets one entry after TCRdb re-called the PCR reads with MiXCR. Altogether approximately 550,000 distinct CDR3 sequences are present, around a fifth being singletons, with the ten largest covering roughly 0.81%. Sequencing used naive CD8+ T cells from blood, with Jurkat cell RNA spiked in. The subset is: FACS-sorted CD8+CD4-CCR7+CD45RA+ naive T cells. The receptor set was obtained from a human donor in good health. Some libraries in this study had Jurkat cell RNA spiked in.

In its sample, this clonotype was seen a few times. The chain employs TRBV30 and TRBJ2-7; 7 positions match TRBD2. The germline CDR1 and CDR2 sequences are GTSNPN and SVGIG (reference sequence). V dropped 1 base and J dropped 4; count of bases not matched to a gene: 10. The CDR3 covers 15 residues. The CDR3 is CAWSADSGVVYEQYF. CDR3 nucleotide sequence: TGTGCCTGGAGTGCCGACAGCGGGGTGGTGTACGAGCAGTACTTC.

Regarding this clonotype: Since a much larger clone is just one base distant, this may be a read error. The genes are TRBV9 and TRBJ2-3; TRBD2 aligns across 8 bases. The CDR3 runs 15 residues. Germline V gene lookup returns CDR1 SGDLS and CDR2 YYNGEE. The CDR3 is CAGSVESGSTDTQYF. The CDR3 DNA is TGTGCCGGCAGCGTGGAGAGCGGGAGTACAGATACGCAGTATTTT.

The chain employs TRBV19 and TRBJ1-2; 8 positions agree with TRBD1. Germline values: CDR1 LNHDA, CDR2 SQIVND (reference sequence). The CDR3 loop spans 16 amino acids. V trimming: 3 bases; J trimming: 5 bases; junction bases outside the gene matches: 11. The CDR3 DNA reads as TGTGCCAGTAGTATCCCTCTTGGGACAGGCCCGTATGGCTACACCTTC. It translates to CASSIPLGTGPYGYTF.

This clonotype was picked up many times. The junction and the germline gene differ at one end; a read error may be behind it. The CDR3 reads CASSTPTEGTYEQYF. CDR3 DNA: TGTGCCAGCTCAACACCTACGGAGGGGACCTACGAGCAGTACTTC. The chain joins TRBV18 to TRBJ2-7; D perhaps matches TRBD2 (6 bases). CDR1 is KGHSH, CDR2 LQKENI, per germline. The CDR3 is made up of 15 amino acids.

As to this clonotype: A much larger clone differs from this one at a single base, so this may be a read error. V gene TRBV28 combines with J gene TRBJ2-1, with TRBD2 matching over 11 bases. The CDR3 runs 15 residues. Germline V gene sequence: CDR1 MDHEN, CDR2 SYDVKM. After removal of 3 bases from V and 9 bases from J, the junction contained 7 bases not matched to a gene. CDR3 sequence: CASSLLAGGRSEQFF. As DNA, the CDR3 is TGTGCCAGCAGTTTGTTAGCGGGAGGGCGCAGTGAGCAGTTCTTC.

In its sample, this clonotype was seen a few times. This chain links TRBV11-3 with TRBJ2-7, with 9 bases lining up with TRBD2. V gave up 5 bases and J gave up 3 bases; unmatched junction bases: 14. Germline V lookup: CDR1 SGHNT, CDR2 YENEEA. The CDR3 sequence is 17 residues long. For the CDR3, the DNA is TGTGCCAGCAGCGCCAACAGGCGGGGGGGCCTTGTCTACGAGCAGTACTTC. As protein: CASSANRRGGLVYEQYF. The whole variable domain, filled in from reference TRBV11-3 and TRBJ2-7, reads EAGVVQSPRYKIIEKKQPVAFWCNPISGHNTLYWYLQNLGQGPELLIRYENEEAVDDSQLPKDRFSAERLKGVDSTLKIQPAELGDSAVYLCASSANRRGGLVYEQYFGPGTRLTVT.

This clonotype occurred many times. This chain connects TRBV7-9 to TRBJ1-1, with 7 bases identical to TRBD1. CDR1 is SEHNR, CDR2 FQNEAQ, per germline (reference sequence). Losses at the gene ends were 5 bases for V and 5 bases for J; bases not matched to a gene: 11. This CDR3 has 15 residues. The CDR3 loop is CASSVQTGRLTEAFF. The CDR3 DNA reads TGTGCCAGCAGCGTGCAGACAGGGCGGTTGACTGAAGCTTTCTTT.

Comment on this clonotype: A single base separates this from a much larger clone, so it may be a read error. V is TRBV2 and J is TRBJ2-7; TRBD1 might be the D (5 bases). CDR3 length: 15 residues. Germline V lookup: CDR1 SNHLY, CDR2 FYNNEI. The CDR3 here is CASSEAVGAVYKQYF. Here the CDR3 DNA reads TGTGCCAGCAGTGAAGCGGTTGGGGCGGTCTACAAGCAGTACTTC.